This TCR beta chain was sequenced in a study of CD8 T cells in Susac syndrome. Both CD4+ and CD8+ T cells were negatively isolated, and TEMRA cells underwent FACS enrichment. The V and J ends lost 0 bases and 4 bases respectively, with 7 bases between them. The CDR3 totals 14 residues. Germline CDR1 reads DFQATT; CDR2 reads SNEGSKA (reference sequence). Reverse transcription used roughly 0.45 to 1 ug RNA and random hexamers. One entry per CDR3 protein results from TCRdb running MiXCR on the immunoSEQ multiplex PCR reads. The sample includes some 150,000 distinct CDR3 sequences, around 95% of them seen just once.

This chain joins TRBV20-1 and TRBJ2-6; D gene ambiguous. Specimen: CD8+ T cells from PBMCs. This TCR came from a human donor with multiple sclerosis. CDR3 region: CSARDRAGANVLTF. CDR3 bases: TGCAGTGCTAGAGATCGGGCGGGGGCCAACGTCCTGACTTTC.